The next 32 T cell receptor beta chains were all read from a single sample in a study of blood T cell repertoires in COVID-19. The repertoire was sequenced with immunoSEQ multiplex PCR; TCRdb's copy has only in-frame clones and lacks some. The table lists roughly 38,000 clones, roughly 70% of them singletons, with about 10% in the top ten. Specimen: peripheral blood. These receptor sequences come from an older man with COVID-19, enrolled during active disease.

This chain connects TRBV5-6 to TRBJ1-2, with D possibly TRBD1 on 5 matching bases. CDR1 is SGHDT, CDR2 YYEEEE, per germline. Trimming pared 2 bases from V and 4 bases from J, leaving 15 bases between. CDR3 length: 15 residues. This chain's CDR3 is CASSFFWGQFYGYTF. CDR3 bases: TGTGCCAGCAGCTTTTTTTGGGGCCAATTCTATGGCTACACCTTC.

This chain connects TRBV20-1 to TRBJ2-7; possibly TRBD2 for D (5 bases). There are 10 residues in the CDR3. CDR1 is DFQATT and CDR2 is SNEGSKA in the germline V gene (reference sequence). V was cut by 3 bases and J by 9 bases, with 9 bases left in between. Written as DNA, the CDR3 is TGCAGTGCTAGTTCGGGGAGGCAGTACTTC. It encodes CSASSGRQYF.

V gene TRBV7-8 combines with J gene TRBJ2-7; no definite D call. The CDR3 is made up of 12 amino acids. V was pared by 5 bases and J by 6 bases, with 11 bases between. The V gene's germline CDR1 is SGHVS and CDR2 FQNEAQ. The CDR3 region has the DNA TGTGCCAGCAGCCAAGACAAGTTCGAGCAGTACTTC. As protein: CASSQDKFEQYF.

The CDR3 bases are TGTGCCAGCAGCTTGCAAGGGGGCTCCTACAATGAGCAGTTCTTC. This codes for CASSLQGGSYNEQFF. This rearrangement joins TRBV5-4 to TRBJ2-1; D is perhaps TRBD1 (6 bases). Germline values: CDR1 SGHNT, CDR2 YYREEE (reference sequence). Trimming removed 1 base at V and 0 bases at J, with 8 bases between. The CDR3 runs to 15 residues.

CDR3 in amino acids: CASRARGGELFF. The DNA of the CDR3 is TGTGCCAGCAGAGCAAGGGGCGGGGAGCTGTTTTTT. This chain joins TRBV6-5 and TRBJ2-2, with a tentative D call TRBD1 (5 bases). The CDR3 runs to 12 residues. V gave up 6 bases and J gave up 7 bases, with 9 bases separating them. Germline CDR1 and CDR2: MNHEY and SVGAGI.

V is TRBV5-1 and J is TRBJ1-3; D is unclear. Deletions cut 3 bases from V and 4 bases from J, with 5 bases between. Germline V CDR1 and CDR2: SGHRS, YFSETQ. The CDR3 length is 12 residues. This chain's CDR3 is CASSSTGNTIYF. The DNA of the CDR3 is TGCGCCAGCAGCTCGACAGGAAACACCATATATTTT. Variable domain in full (rest from reference TRBV5-1 and TRBJ1-3): KAGVTQTPRYLIKTRGQQVTLSCSPISGHRSVSWYQQTPGQGLQFLFEYFSETQRNKGNFPGRFSGRQFSNSRSEMNVSTLELGDSALYLCASSSTGNTIYFGEGSWLTVV.

The rearrangement joins TRBV4-3 to TRBJ1-1; 9 bases agree with TRBD1. V dropped 3 bases and J dropped 4; count of bases not matched to a gene: 9. Germline lookup yields CDR1 LGHNA and CDR2 YSLEER. There are 16 residues in the CDR3. DNA for the CDR3: TGCGCCAGCAGCCAGAGGGGCTACAGGGGGCCCACTGAAGCTTTCTTT. Translating gives CASSQRGYRGPTEAFF.

V is TRBV27 and J is TRBJ2-5; 10 positions agree with TRBD2. Germline-derived CDR1 and CDR2 are MNHEY and SMNVEV (reference sequence). The V segment lost 5 bases and the J segment 5 bases; nucleotides outside the gene matches: 8. The CDR3 spans 15 residues. The CDR3 protein is CASSKRGGRRETQYF. CDR3 sequence (DNA): TGTGCCAGCAGTAAGCGGGGGGGCCGAAGGGAGACCCAGTACTTC.

The chain links TRBV18 to TRBJ2-5; TRBD1 is a possible D gene (6 bases). Between the trimmed V and J ends, which lost 4 bases and 4 bases, there was a span of 13 bases. The CDR3 covers 14 residues. In germline, CDR1 is KGHSH, CDR2 LQKENI. The CDR3 region has the DNA TGTGCCAGCTCACGGGCCAGGGGTCGAGAGACCCAGTACTTC. As protein: CASSRARGRETQYF.

The CDR3 region is CASSNTEYNEQFF. The CDR3 region has the DNA TGTGCCAGCAGCAACACGGAGTACAATGAGCAGTTCTTC. The V and J genes are TRBV21-1 and TRBJ2-1; TRBD2, the table's D call, lacks a check against the DNA. TRBV21-1 is a pseudogene segment. CDR3 length equals 13 residues.

The chain has TRBV18 and TRBJ2-7; maybe TRBD2 (5 bases). Germline lookup yields CDR1 KGHSH and CDR2 LQKENI. This CDR3 spans 14 amino acids. Trimming took 1 base from V and 3 from J, leaving 10 bases between them. The CDR3 bases are TGTGCCAGCTCACCACGTACAGAGGGCTACGAGCAGTACTTC. It specifies CASSPRTEGYEQYF.

This clone was counted a few times. The chain employs TRBV9 and TRBJ2-1, with D possibly matching TRBD2 (5 bases). The CDR3 runs to 15 residues. V was shortened by 4 bases and J by 0 bases, with 11 bases between the two germline ends. The germline CDR1 and CDR2 sequences are SGDLS and YYNGEE. The CDR3, as DNA: TGTGCCAGCAGCCCCACGGGGAGCTCCTACAATGAGCAGTTCTTC. Translating gives CASSPTGSSYNEQFF.

The V call is TRBV18, the J call TRBJ2-2; D gene uncertain. V lost 3 bases and J lost 4, with 15 bases in between. Germline V lookup: CDR1 KGHSH, CDR2 LQKENI. The CDR3 has 16 residues. This chain's CDR3 is CASSPSVVKLTGELFF. Written as DNA, the CDR3 is TGTGCCAGCTCACCCTCCGTAGTAAAACTCACCGGGGAGCTGTTTTTT.

The rearrangement joins TRBV7-3 to TRBJ2-7, with a possible D match to TRBD2 (6 bases). Trimming took off 4 bases at V and 7 bases at J, with 20 bases between the two ends. Germline V gene data show CDR1 as SGHTA and CDR2 as FQGTGA. The CDR3 is 15 amino acids. In DNA, the CDR3 is TGTGCCAGCAGCTCCCTCGGAAGGAGGGGCTCAGAGCAGTACTTC. This gives the protein CASSSLGRRGSEQYF.

V and J are TRBV7-9 and TRBJ1-5; TRBD1 matches 7 bases. The CDR3 totals 14 residues. Germline CDR1 reads SEHNR; CDR2 reads FQNEAQ (reference sequence). With V trimmed by 4 bases and J by 5 bases, 5 bases remained unmatched. The CDR3 sequence: CASSSRQGDQPQHF. DNA for the CDR3: TGTGCCAGCAGCTCCCGACAGGGAGATCAGCCCCAGCATTTT.

This chain links TRBV18 with TRBJ1-1, with D perhaps TRBD1 (5 bases). CDR1 KGHSH and CDR2 LQKENI come from the germline V gene. The CDR3 sequence is 14 residues long. Trimming shortened V by 4 bases and J by 5 bases, and 14 bases separated the two germline ends. The DNA of the CDR3 is TGTGCCAGCTCACGGTTGGGGGAGGTGACTGAAGCTTTCTTT. It codes for CASSRLGEVTEAFF.

J is TRBJ1-6 and V is TRBV9; unclear D gene. V was clipped by 7 bases and J by 0 bases, with 8 bases between them. In germline, CDR1 is SGDLS, CDR2 YYNGEE. The CDR3 covers 14 residues. The CDR3 region has the DNA TGTGCCAGCGGCCGAAGCTCCTATAATTCACCCCTCCACTTT. Protein product: CASGRSSYNSPLHF.

The V and J genes are TRBV5-1 and TRBJ2-1, with 9 positions matching TRBD2. The CDR3 is 16 residues long. Germline values: CDR1 SGHRS, CDR2 YFSETQ. V lost 5 bases and J lost 2; bases outside the gene matches: 8. The CDR3 here is CASRTLAGETYNEQFF. The CDR3 region has the DNA TGCGCCAGCAGAACCTTAGCGGGGGAGACCTACAATGAGCAGTTCTTC.

This chain uses TRBV25-1 with TRBJ2-2, with 9 bases lining up with TRBD1. The germline CDR1 and CDR2 sequences are MGHDK and SYGVNS. This CDR3 comprises 14 residues. Losses at the gene ends were 8 bases for V and 3 bases for J; bases not matched to a gene: 4. The chain's CDR3 is CASCGTGHTGELFF. The CDR3 nucleotides are TGTGCCAGCTGCGGGACAGGGCACACCGGGGAGCTGTTTTTT. The variable domain in full, with the rest retrieved from reference TRBV25-1 and TRBJ2-2, is EADIYQTPRYLVIGTGKKITLECSQTMGHDKMYWYQQDPGMELHLIHYSYGVNSTEKGDLSSESTVSRIRTEHFPLTLESARPSHTSQYLCASCGTGHTGELFFGEGSRLTVL.

The rearrangement links TRBV11-2 to TRBJ2-1; 9 nucleotides align to TRBD1. This CDR3 region has 16 residues. Germline V gene data show CDR1 as SGHAT and CDR2 as FQNNGV. V trimming: 8 bases; J trimming: 6 bases; junction bases outside the gene matches: 14. DNA of the CDR3: TGTGCCAGCCTCCAGACAGGGGGTGGATTGAGCAATGAGCAGTTCTTC. Amino acids: CASLQTGGGLSNEQFF. Full variable domain (outside the CDR3, taken from reference TRBV11-2 and TRBJ2-1): EAGVAQSPRYKIIEKRQSVAFWCNPISGHATLYWYQQILGQGPKLLIQFQNNGVVDDSQLPKDRFSAERLKGVDSTLKIQPAKLEDSAVYLCASLQTGGGLSNEQFFGPGTRLTVL.

The V gene is TRBV29-1, the J gene TRBJ2-1; 8 bases fit TRBD1. The germline gives CDR1 SQVTM, CDR2 ANQGSEA. V trimming: 6 bases; J trimming: 3 bases; junction bases outside the gene matches: 4. The CDR3 length is 13 residues. The CDR3 loop is CSVGQGSYNEQFF. CDR3 in DNA: TGCAGCGTCGGACAGGGAAGCTACAATGAGCAGTTCTTC.

The CDR3 DNA reads TGTGCCAGCAGTAACCCGGGACAGGTCACTGAAGCTTTCTTT. Translating it yields CASSNPGQVTEAFF. This chain connects TRBV27 to TRBJ1-1; 8 nucleotides agree with TRBD1. The ends lost 5 bases at V and 4 bases at J; junction bases unmatched: 6. The CDR3 totals 14 residues. Germline values: CDR1 MNHEY, CDR2 SMNVEV (reference sequence).

The chain combines TRBV2 with TRBJ2-1; D is unclear. V lost 4 bases and J 6 bases, leaving 7 bases between the germline ends. The CDR3 is 12 residues long. Germline V CDR1 and CDR2: SNHLY, FYNNEI. CDR3 in DNA: TGTGCCAGCAGTGCTTCACTCAATGAGCAGTTCTTC. Its translation is CASSASLNEQFF. Drawing the rest from reference TRBV2 and TRBJ2-1, the complete variable domain is EPEVTQTPSHQVTQMGQEVILRCVPISNHLYFYWYRQILGQKVEFLVSFYNNEISEKSEIFDDQFSVERPDGSNFTLKIRSTKLEDSAMYFCASSASLNEQFFGPGTRLTVL.

In the case of this clone: The sample contains more than one DNA sequence encoding this CDR3. The gene calls are TRBV6-1 and TRBJ1-5; D unclear. Germline lookup yields CDR1 MNHNS and CDR2 SASEGT. The V end lost 2 bases, the J end lost 0 bases, and 5 bases lay between the germline ends. CDR3 length: 14 amino acids. The CDR3 spells CASSERYSNQPQHF. The CDR3 region has the DNA TGTGCCAGCAGTGAACGTTATAGCAATCAGCCCCAGCATTTT.

The rearrangement joins TRBV28 to TRBJ1-2; D may be TRBD1 (5 bases). CDR3 length: 15 amino acids. Germline lookup yields CDR1 MDHEN and CDR2 SYDVKM. V lost 3 bases and J 3 bases, leaving 14 bases between the germline ends. The CDR3 sequence: CASSFRDRADYGYTF. The CDR3 DNA is TGTGCCAGCAGTTTCCGCGACAGAGCCGACTATGGCTACACCTTC.

This chain joins TRBV5-1 and TRBJ2-2, with D possibly matching TRBD2 (5 bases). Germline V gene sequence: CDR1 SGHRS, CDR2 YFSETQ. The V and J ends lost 0 bases and 0 bases respectively, with 12 bases between them. The CDR3 has 17 amino acids. The CDR3 region has the DNA TGCGCCAGCAGCTTGGACGGGGTTAGAGCGAACACCGGGGAGCTGTTTTTT. Its translation is CASSLDGVRANTGELFF.

This chain joins TRBV7-8 and TRBJ1-5; 7 bases match TRBD1. The CDR3 loop spans 15 amino acids. V trimming: 5 bases; J trimming: 4 bases; junction bases outside the gene matches: 8. Germline CDR1 reads SGHVS; CDR2 reads FQNEAQ. This chain's CDR3 is CASSHSRGRNQPQHF. The CDR3 bases are TGTGCCAGCAGCCACAGCAGGGGGAGAAATCAGCCCCAGCATTTT.

This clone is classed as medium-sized. The chain joins TRBV4-2 to TRBJ2-1; D remains unclear. The CDR3 runs 15 residues. V was shortened by 0 bases and J by 0 bases, with 6 bases between the two germline ends. The germline CDR1 and CDR2 sequences are LGHNA and YNFKEQ. The CDR3 region is CASSQDRVSYNEQFF. The CDR3 nucleotides read TGTGCCAGCAGCCAAGATCGAGTCTCCTACAATGAGCAGTTCTTC.

The genes are TRBV5-1 and TRBJ1-4; D not certain. Germline V CDR1 and CDR2: SGHRS, YFSETQ. The CDR3 has 14 amino acids. Trimming stripped 4 bases from V and 3 bases from J, with 10 bases between. Here the CDR3 DNA reads TGCGCCAGCAGCCCGGGTGGTCCTAATGAAAAACTGTTTTTT. This translates into CASSPGGPNEKLFF.

This clone appeared a few times. The genes are TRBV18 and TRBJ1-5; D is unclear. V was pared by 6 bases and J by 3 bases, with 9 bases between. The CDR3 is made up of 13 amino acids. Germline assignment: CDR1 KGHSH and CDR2 LQKENI. The CDR3 DNA sequence: TGTGCCAGCTCTCCTACGTTCAATCAGCCCCAGCATTTT. Protein sequence: CASSPTFNQPQHF.

The chain links TRBV12-3 or TRBV12-4 to TRBJ2-3; D perhaps matches TRBD2 (5 bases). The CDR3 length is 12 residues. The V end lost 8 bases, the J end lost 7 bases, and 13 bases lay between the germline ends. CDR3 region: CASGTGIYTQYF. The CDR3 DNA reads as TGTGCCAGCGGCACGGGGATTTATACGCAGTATTTT.

The chain joins TRBV7-3 to TRBJ2-7; no definite D call. Trimming took off 5 bases at V and 6 bases at J, with 11 bases between the two ends. The CDR3 is made up of 12 amino acids. CDR1 and CDR2 (germline): SGHTA, FQGTGA. CDR3 sequence: CASSPGTGEQYF. The CDR3 DNA reads TGTGCCAGCAGCCCAGGTACTGGCGAGCAGTACTTC.